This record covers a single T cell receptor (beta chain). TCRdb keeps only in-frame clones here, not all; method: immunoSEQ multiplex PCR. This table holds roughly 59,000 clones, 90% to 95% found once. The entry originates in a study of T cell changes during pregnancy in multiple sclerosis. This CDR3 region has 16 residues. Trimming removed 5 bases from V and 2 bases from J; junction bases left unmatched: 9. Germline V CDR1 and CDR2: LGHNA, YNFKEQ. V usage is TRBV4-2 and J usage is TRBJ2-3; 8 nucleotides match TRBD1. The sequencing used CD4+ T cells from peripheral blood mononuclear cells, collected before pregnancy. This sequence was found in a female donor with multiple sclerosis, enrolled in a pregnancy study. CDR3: CASSASVQGATDTQYF. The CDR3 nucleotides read TGTGCCAGCAGCGCCTCAGTTCAGGGGGCCACAGATACGCAGTATTTT.